What follows are 10 T cell receptor beta chains derived from one specimen sequenced in a study of blood T cell repertoires in COVID-19 (dated by TCRdb to 2020 to 2022). The method was the immunoSEQ multiplex PCR assay. The table comes from immuneACCESS by way of TCRdb, which keeps in-frame sequences with V and J called. Part of the clones is missing from these tables; in studies checked, under half for an unresolved V gene and the rest for unknown reasons. The sample table lists under 350,000 clones, more than 90% of them with a count of one. The top ten clones comprise around 2.5% of the sample. Input material: PBMCs or T cells enriched from blood (not recorded which). The receptor set was obtained from a man in his 60s who had recovered from COVID-19.

The gene calls are TRBV2 and TRBJ1-5; possible D gene TRBD1, 6 bases. Trimming took 7 bases from V and 3 from J, leaving 16 bases between them. The CDR3 contains 15 residues. CDR1 and CDR2 (germline): SNHLY, FYNNEI. The CDR3: CASNRDRSYNQPQHF. CDR3 DNA: TGTGCCAGCAACAGGGACCGTTCTTACAATCAGCCCCAGCATTTT. Complete variable domain (other parts from reference TRBV2 and TRBJ1-5): EPEVTQTPSHQVTQMGQEVILRCVPISNHLYFYWYRQILGQKVEFLVSFYNNEISEKSEIFDDQFSVERPDGSNFTLKIRSTKLEDSAMYFCASNRDRSYNQPQHFGDGTRLSIL.

The chain couples TRBV6-5 to TRBJ1-4, with D uncertain. Trimming took off 5 bases at V and 4 bases at J, with 14 bases between the two ends. There are 15 residues in the CDR3. From germline, CDR1 is MNHEY and CDR2 SVGAGI. In nucleotides, the CDR3 is TGTGCCAGCAGTCCTAGGATAGCGGGTAATGAAAAACTGTTTTTT. Translated: CASSPRIAGNEKLFF.

The V and J genes are TRBV4-1 and TRBJ1-2; D is perhaps TRBD1 (5 bases). Trimming stripped 1 base from V and 6 bases from J, with 12 bases between. The CDR3 length is 14 residues. CDR1 and CDR2 (germline): MGHRA, YSYEKL. CDR3 protein: CASSQGRGLNGYTF. For the CDR3, the DNA is TGCGCCAGCAGCCAAGGAAGGGGACTCAATGGCTACACCTTC.

The chain links TRBV3-1 (or the pseudogene TRBV3-2) to TRBJ1-1; no reliable D call. Germline lookup yields CDR1 LGHDT and CDR2 YNNKEL (reference sequence). V gave up 1 base and J gave up 8 bases, with 11 bases separating them. The CDR3 is made up of 13 amino acids. The CDR3 DNA reads TGTGCCAGCAGCCAAGCTTGGGCAGCCGAAGCTTTCTTT. It is translated as CASSQAWAAEAFF.

The CDR3 reads CASSSGGTGSPYEQYF. The CDR3 DNA sequence: TGCGCCAGCAGCTCTGGAGGGACAGGGTCACCCTACGAGCAGTACTTC. This chain joins TRBV5-1 and TRBJ2-7, with 9 bases aligning to TRBD1. After removal of 3 bases from V and 2 bases from J, the junction contained 9 bases not matched to a gene. The germline CDR1 and CDR2 sequences are SGHRS and YFSETQ. The CDR3 has 16 residues.

The V and J genes are TRBV5-1 and TRBJ2-2; 10 nucleotides match TRBD1. Germline V gene sequence: CDR1 SGHRS, CDR2 YFSETQ. The V gene end was trimmed by 0 bases and the J gene end by 5 bases; junction bases not matched to a gene: 10. This CDR3 is built from 18 residues. The CDR3 loop reads CASSLAYVRQGATGELFF. DNA of the CDR3: TGCGCCAGCAGCTTGGCCTATGTAAGACAGGGGGCTACCGGGGAGCTGTTTTTT.

This chain connects TRBV4-1 to TRBJ2-2, with D maybe TRBD2 (6 bases). This CDR3 comprises 15 residues. CDR1 and CDR2 from the germline V gene are MGHRA and YSYEKL. V was cut by 0 bases and J by 5 bases, with 10 bases left in between. The CDR3 DNA sequence: TGCGCCAGCAGCCAAGAGGGCCGGGGGACCGGGGAGCTGTTTTTT. Translation gives CASSQEGRGTGELFF.

V is TRBV28 and J is TRBJ1-2, with 8 bases that match TRBD1. The CDR3 has 15 amino acids. V lost 7 bases and J lost 4; bases outside the gene matches: 11. Germline assignment: CDR1 MDHEN and CDR2 SYDVKM. CDR3 coding DNA: TGTGCCAGCACCAGGACCAGGGGGCCTGGCTATGGCTACACCTTC. Residues: CASTRTRGPGYGYTF.

The chain uses TRBV2 and TRBJ2-5, with D perhaps TRBD1 (6 bases). The CDR3 has 13 amino acids. The germline V and J ends were trimmed by 3 bases and 9 bases, with 14 bases remaining between them. Germline V gene lookup returns CDR1 SNHLY and CDR2 FYNNEI. The CDR3 bases are TGTGCCAGCAGTGAGGCCAGGGGCACGTCCCAGTACTTC. It translates to CASSEARGTSQYF. Full variable domain (remainder filled in from reference TRBV2 and TRBJ2-5): EPEVTQTPSHQVTQMGQEVILRCVPISNHLYFYWYRQILGQKVEFLVSFYNNEISEKSEIFDDQFSVERPDGSNFTLKIRSTKLEDSAMYFCASSEARGTSQYFGPGTRLLVL.

The chain employs TRBV7-2 and TRBJ1-2; D might be TRBD1 (5 bases). Germline CDR1 SGHTA, CDR2 FQGNSA. The CDR3 has 14 residues. Trimming cost V 5 bases and J 4 bases, with 14 bases left between them. The DNA of the CDR3 is TGTGCCAGCAGCCCCGACAGACAGAGCTATGGCTACACCTTC. Its protein is CASSPDRQSYGYTF. The whole variable domain, filled in from reference TRBV7-2 and TRBJ1-2, reads GAGVSQSPSNKVTEKGKDVELRCDPISGHTALYWYRQSLGQGLEFLIYFQGNSAPDKSGLPSDRFSAERTGGSVSTLTIQRTQQEDSAVYLCASSPDRQSYGYTFGSGTRLTVV.